The rows below give T cell receptor beta chains drawn from one sample of a study of T-cell memory formation after mild COVID-19. MiXCR was run by TCRdb on the 5' RACE reads, yielding one entry per CDR3 protein. This sample carries a few hundred thousand distinct CDR3 sequences, approximately 15% of them seen once, and the ten largest clones take about 20%. The material sequenced was PBMCs or a T cell subset sorted from them (not recorded which). The source of these receptors is a man aged 18 to 29 who had mild COVID-19 (a few samples of this study predate the infection). Cell type and time point are not known. The CDR3 runs from the conserved cysteine through the conserved F or W. The D gene is left open where the match is weak. Clone size, where shown, is once, few, many, or a class for clones that have expanded.

v_gene	d_gene	abundance	j_gene	CDR3nt	CDR3aa
TRBV7-2	NA	NA	TRBJ2-2	TGTGCCAGCAGCTTATCACTCGGGGGCTCGAACACCGGGGAGCTGTTTTTT	CASSLSLGGSNTGELFF
TRBV29-1	TRBD1	NA	TRBJ2-7	TGCAGCGTTCGGGGACAGGGGTTCTACGAGCAGTACTTC	CSVRGQGFYEQYF
TRBV7-6	TRBD2	few	TRBJ2-3	TGTGCCAGCAGTCGACCTAGCGGGGGGGCCTCAGATACGCAGTATTTT	CASSRPSGGASDTQYF
TRBV5-1	TRBD2	NA	TRBJ2-2	TGCGCCAGCATGGTGCAGCGGGGATACGGGGAGCTGTTTTTT	CASMVQRGYGELFF
TRBV11-2	NA	many	TRBJ2-7	TGTGCCAGCAGCTCAGACTCCGGGACATCCTACGAGCAGTACTTC	CASSSDSGTSYEQYF
TRBV4-1	NA	NA	TRBJ1-1	TGCGCCAGCAGCCAAGCTTGGGGGGATAACACTGAAGCTTTCTTT	CASSQAWGDNTEAFF
TRBV6-5	NA	NA	TRBJ1-1	TGTGCCAGCAGCCTCGGGGCAGCCACACTCAAGTCTCTACGAGCTGGGTCGAACACTGAAGCTTTCTTT	CASSLGAATLKSLRAGSNTEAFF
TRBV4-1	NA	few	TRBJ1-1	TGCGCCAGCAGCCAAGTGGCAGGGACTGAAGCTTTCTTT	CASSQVAGTEAFF
TRBV7-3	TRBD1	NA	TRBJ2-5	TGTGCCAGCAGCTTCGGGACAGGGGTCGAGACCCAGTACTTC	CASSFGTGVETQYF
TRBV5-1	TRBD1	NA	TRBJ1-2	TGCGCCAGCAGCCCCGGGACAGAATTCTATGGCTACACCTTC	CASSPGTEFYGYTF
TRBV9	NA	NA	TRBJ2-2	TGTGCCAGCAGCGTAGTGGGGGCTGGCGGGGAGCTGTTTTTT	CASSVVGAGGELFF
TRBV24-1	NA	NA	TRBJ2-1	TGTGCCACCAGTGACGACATGGGCTCCTACAATGAGCAGTTCTTC	CATSDDMGSYNEQFF
TRBV6-5	NA	NA	TRBJ1-2	TGTGCCAGCAGTTACTCGGCCCAAAATTACTATGGCTACACCTTC	CASSYSAQNYYGYTF
TRBV4-2	TRBD1	NA	TRBJ2-7	TGTGCCAGCAGTTCCGGGACAGGGCCCTCCTACGAGCAGTACTTC	CASSSGTGPSYEQYF
TRBV20-1	TRBD2	few	TRBJ2-1	TGCAGTGCTAGGAAAGCGGGGGGGCCGTATCGCGAGCAGTTCTTC	CSARKAGGPYREQFF